A single sample gave rise to the 23 T cell receptor beta chains below, sequenced in a study of Ad26.COV2.S vaccination and SARS-CoV-2 variants. The method was immunoSEQ multiplex PCR; TCRdb's version includes in-frame clones alone and lacks a portion of them. The sample lists a few hundred thousand clones, roughly 80% seen once, with 7.4% in the top ten. Treatment noted: roughly 19 received Ad26.COV2.S at low or high dose, single or two shots; about 5 received placebo; per-sample allocation not given. The samples date from day 63 after the first vaccine or placebo injection. Sample: peripheral blood, taken in a trial of Ad26.COV2.S vaccine versus placebo. These receptors all come from a person between 18 and 59 years old who received the Ad26.COV2.S COVID-19 vaccine or a placebo.

This clone was recorded once. The V call is TRBV7-2, the J call TRBJ1-2, with 9 bases that match TRBD1. The germline CDR1 and CDR2 sequences are SGHTA and FQGNSA. The CDR3 consists of 15 residues. Unmatched junction bases numbered 8, after V lost 1 base and J lost 8 bases. The CDR3 is CASSLGGQGPGGYTF. The CDR3 bases are TGTGCCAGCAGCTTAGGGGGACAGGGCCCGGGGGGCTACACCTTC.

The rearrangement joins TRBV5-1 to TRBJ2-7; TRBD1 is a possible D gene (5 bases). The V gene's germline CDR1 is SGHRS and CDR2 YFSETQ. The CDR3 extends over 14 amino acids. Trimming took 0 bases from V and 6 from J, leaving 13 bases between them. CDR3 DNA: TGCGCCAGCAGCTTGGTTGGTGGGCAGGGCGAGCAGTACTTC. This gives the protein CASSLVGGQGEQYF.

The chain recombines TRBV11-2 with TRBJ2-7; D is possibly TRBD2 (7 bases). Trimming removed 2 bases from V and 4 bases from J, with 12 bases in between. Looked up from germline, CDR1 is SGHAT and CDR2 is FQNNGV. CDR3 length: 14 amino acids. DNA for the CDR3: TGTGCCAGCAGCTTAAACAGGGAGGGATACGAGCAGTACTTC. Translation gives CASSLNREGYEQYF. Together with reference TRBV11-2 and TRBJ2-7, the CDR3 gives the full variable domain: EAGVAQSPRYKIIEKRQSVAFWCNPISGHATLYWYQQILGQGPKLLIQFQNNGVVDDSQLPKDRFSAERLKGVDSTLKIQPAKLEDSAVYLCASSLNREGYEQYFGPGTRLTVT.

The chain carries TRBV10-3 and TRBJ2-7, with D perhaps matching TRBD2 (5 bases). Deletions cut 2 bases from V and 3 bases from J, with 5 bases between. There are 12 residues in the CDR3. CDR1 ENHRY and CDR2 SYGVKD come from the germline V gene. Here the CDR3 reads CAISERDYEQYF. DNA for the CDR3: TGTGCCATCAGTGAGCGGGACTACGAGCAGTACTTC.

The CDR3 DNA reads TGTGCCAGCAGCTCCCTCAGGGATGGCTACACCTTC. Translated: CASSSLRDGYTF. The V gene is TRBV7-9, the J gene TRBJ1-2, with D perhaps matching TRBD1 (5 bases). This CDR3 has 12 amino acids. Germline V gives CDR1 SEHNR, CDR2 FQNEAQ (reference sequence). V lost 4 bases to trimming and J lost 6 bases, with 9 bases between them.

J is TRBJ2-2 and V is TRBV13; 9 nucleotides line up with TRBD1. The CDR3 covers 15 residues. Germline values: CDR1 PRHDT, CDR2 FYEKMQ (reference sequence). Trimming cost V 5 bases and J 3 bases; bases outside gene matches: 4. This CDR3 is CASSPRDRDTGELFF. The CDR3 DNA follows: TGTGCCAGCAGCCCCCGGGACAGGGACACCGGGGAGCTGTTTTTT.

The chain carries TRBV6-5 and TRBJ2-7, with D possibly being TRBD1 or TRBD2 (5 bases each). Deletions cut 6 bases from V and 0 bases from J, with 12 bases between. The CDR3 is made up of 14 amino acids. Germline V gene data show CDR1 as MNHEY and CDR2 as SVGAGI. The CDR3: CASRGTVSSYEQYF. CDR3 nucleotides: TGTGCCAGCAGAGGGACCGTCAGCTCCTACGAGCAGTACTTC.

V usage is TRBV24-1 and J usage is TRBJ2-5; tentative D call: TRBD1 (5 bases). CDR3 length: 12 amino acids. Germline V gene data show CDR1 as KGHDR and CDR2 as SFDVKD. The germline V and J ends were trimmed by 1 base and 7 bases, with 6 bases remaining between them. CDR3 coding DNA: TGTGCCACCAGTGATTTAACAGGGACCCAGTACTTC. Amino acid sequence: CATSDLTGTQYF.

The gene calls are TRBV6-4 and TRBJ2-1; 11 bases fit TRBD2. Germline CDR1 is MRHNA and CDR2 is SNTAGT. This CDR3 region has 15 residues. The V and J ends lost 4 bases and 5 bases, in that order; junction bases with no gene match: 4. The CDR3: CASSVGTSGHNEQFF. The DNA of the CDR3 is TGTGCCAGCAGTGTTGGGACTAGCGGACACAATGAGCAGTTCTTC.

This chain uses TRBV16 with TRBJ2-7; D not resolved. CDR1 and CDR2 from the germline V gene are KGHSY and FQNENV. Deletions cut 2 bases from V and 5 bases from J, with 10 bases between. The CDR3 has 13 residues. For the CDR3, the DNA is TGTGCCAGCAGCCAACGGTCCGGAAACGAGCAGTACTTC. Its protein is CASSQRSGNEQYF.

The V and J genes are TRBV19 and TRBJ1-3; weak D call: TRBD1 (5 bases). This CDR3 has 15 residues. The germline V gene encodes CDR1 LNHDA and CDR2 SQIVND (reference sequence). The V end was cut by 7 bases, the J end by 0 bases, with 13 bases between. The CDR3 protein is CASTTGLSSGNTIYF. Written as DNA, the CDR3 is TGTGCCAGTACAACAGGCTTGAGCTCTGGAAACACCATATATTTT.

This clone occurred once. V is TRBV11-1 and J is TRBJ2-6; a weak D match, TRBD2 (5 bases). Per germline, CDR1 SGHAT and CDR2 FQDESV (reference sequence). The CDR3 is made up of 14 amino acids. Trimming left V 5 bases short and J 4 bases short, with 9 bases between. The CDR3 spells CASSPSGGANVLTF. As DNA, the CDR3 is TGTGCCAGCAGCCCCAGCGGCGGGGCCAACGTCCTGACTTTC.

V usage is TRBV10-3 and J usage is TRBJ2-7; TRBD2 matches at 7 bases. Per germline, CDR1 ENHRY and CDR2 SYGVKD. This CDR3 has 15 residues. V lost 10 bases to trimming and J lost 0 bases; unmatched junction nucleotides: 12. CDR3 DNA sequence: TGTGCCACCGCCCTGATGCGGGGGAGCTCCTACGAGCAGTACTTC. Protein product: CATALMRGSSYEQYF.

The genes are TRBV5-1 and TRBJ1-1; D is unresolved. The CDR3 contains 16 residues. CDR1 SGHRS and CDR2 YFSETQ come from the germline V gene. The V and J ends lost 4 bases and 4 bases respectively, with 20 bases between them. The CDR3 spells CASSHTLAGSATEAFF. CDR3 nucleotide sequence: TGCGCCAGCAGCCACACTTTGGCGGGGAGCGCCACTGAAGCTTTCTTT.

The chain employs TRBV19 and TRBJ2-3; TRBD1 matches at 9 bases. The V gene end was trimmed by 2 bases and the J gene end by 6 bases; junction bases not matched to a gene: 3. There are 14 residues in the CDR3. Germline CDR1 and CDR2: LNHDA and SQIVND (reference sequence). CDR3 sequence: CASSIRQGVDTQYF. CDR3 nucleotides: TGTGCCAGTAGTATACGACAGGGGGTCGATACGCAGTATTTT.

This rearrangement joins TRBV9 to TRBJ1-2, with 10 positions matching TRBD1. CDR3 size: 14 residues. CDR1 is SGDLS and CDR2 is YYNGEE in the germline V gene. V gave up 0 bases and J gave up 8 bases; unmatched junction bases: 4. CDR3 loop: CASSVEGTGVGYTF. In DNA form, the CDR3 reads TGTGCCAGCAGCGTAGAGGGGACAGGGGTCGGCTACACCTTC.

This CDR3 reads CASSVGSGNQPQHF. CDR3 coding DNA: TGTGCCAGCAGCGTAGGGTCAGGCAATCAGCCCCAGCATTTT. The chain links TRBV9 to TRBJ1-5; D remains unclear. This CDR3 contains 14 residues. With 0 bases removed from V and 2 bases from J, the gap between germline ends came to 6 bases. CDR1 is SGDLS, CDR2 YYNGEE, per germline.

This clone was seen a handful of times. This chain connects TRBV18 to TRBJ2-7; 7 bases align to TRBD1. Germline CDR1 reads KGHSH; CDR2 reads LQKENI. V gave up 6 bases and J gave up 3 bases; unmatched junction bases: 8. CDR3 length equals 14 residues. The DNA for the CDR3 is TGTGCCAGCTCTTCCGGGACAGCTTACTACGAGCAGTACTTC. Amino acid sequence: CASSSGTAYYEQYF.

This clone was seen once. The chain uses TRBV7-6 and TRBJ1-2, with a weak D call TRBD1 (5 bases). V shed 5 bases and J shed 5 bases, with 15 bases lying between them. Per the germline V gene, CDR1 is SGHVS and CDR2 is FNYEAQ. This CDR3 spans 14 amino acids. The CDR3 spells CASSPTTGTYGYTF. The CDR3 DNA follows: TGTGCCAGCAGCCCCACGACCGGGACGTATGGCTACACCTTC.

The chain combines TRBV2 with TRBJ2-5; no firm D call. Germline loops: CDR1 SNHLY, CDR2 FYNNEI. The length of the CDR3 is 17 residues. V was pared by 5 bases and J by 3 bases, with 22 bases between. The CDR3 reads CASSPRLLFEDEETQYF. In DNA form, the CDR3 reads TGTGCCAGCAGTCCGCGCCTCCTGTTCGAGGATGAAGAGACCCAGTACTTC.

The V call is TRBV2, the J call TRBJ1-1; D uncertain. Germline CDR1 is SNHLY and CDR2 is FYNNEI. Trimming took off 6 bases at V and 5 bases at J, with 10 bases between the two ends. This CDR3 is 12 amino acids long. The CDR3 is CASRSAGTEAFF. The CDR3 coding sequence is TGTGCCAGCAGGTCCGCGGGGACTGAAGCTTTCTTT. The entire variable domain, with the rest obtained from reference TRBV2 and TRBJ1-1, is as follows: EPEVTQTPSHQVTQMGQEVILRCVPISNHLYFYWYRQILGQKVEFLVSFYNNEISEKSEIFDDQFSVERPDGSNFTLKIRSTKLEDSAMYFCASRSAGTEAFFGQGTRLTVV.

V and J are TRBV6-5 and TRBJ2-2; D is unclear. V was pared by 0 bases and J by 4 bases, with 3 bases between. Germline CDR1 and CDR2: MNHEY and SVGAGI. The CDR3 totals 13 residues. DNA for the CDR3: TGTGCCAGCAGTTACTCAAGCACCGGGGAGCTGTTTTTT. Translation: CASSYSSTGELFF.

The V call is TRBV10-3, the J call TRBJ1-2; a possible D gene is TRBD1 (5 bases). Germline CDR1 and CDR2: ENHRY and SYGVKD. The CDR3 extends over 12 amino acids. Trimming shortened V by 0 bases and J by 7 bases, and 6 bases separated the two germline ends. The CDR3 region is CAISESRGGYTF. The CDR3 coding sequence is TGTGCCATCAGTGAGTCAAGGGGTGGCTACACCTTC.